This T cell receptor (beta chain) is drawn from a study of CD8 T cells in Susac syndrome. Reverse transcription of roughly 0.5 to 1 ug RNA was performed with random hexamers. A single record per CDR3 protein comes from TCRdb applying MiXCR to the immunoSEQ multiplex PCR reads. The sample lists around 190,000 distinct CDR3 sequences, about 95% occurring once. This clonotype was recorded only once. Between the trimmed V and J ends, which lost 0 bases and 7 bases, there was a span of 12 bases. CDR1 is SQVTM and CDR2 is ANQGSEA in the germline V gene. This CDR3 is 14 amino acids long. The TCR originated in a human donor with multiple sclerosis. Sequencing was done on a sample of CD8+ T cells from PBMCs. This chain links TRBV29-1 with TRBJ1-4; D gene uncertain. CDR3 sequence reads: CSVEDQSVSEKLFF. Here the CDR3 DNA reads TGCAGCGTTGAAGATCAAAGTGTCAGTGAAAAACTGTTTTTT.